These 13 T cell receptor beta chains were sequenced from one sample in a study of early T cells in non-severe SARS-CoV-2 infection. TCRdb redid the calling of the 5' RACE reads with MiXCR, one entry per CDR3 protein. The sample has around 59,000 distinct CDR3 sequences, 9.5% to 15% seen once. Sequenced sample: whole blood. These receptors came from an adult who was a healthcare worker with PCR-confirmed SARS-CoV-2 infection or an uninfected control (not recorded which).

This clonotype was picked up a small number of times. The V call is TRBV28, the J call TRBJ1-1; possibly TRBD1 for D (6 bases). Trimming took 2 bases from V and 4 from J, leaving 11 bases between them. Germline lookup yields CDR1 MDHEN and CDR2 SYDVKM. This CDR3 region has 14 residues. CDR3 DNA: TGTGCCAGCAGTTTACTCACAGGGAGCACTGAAGCTTTCTTT. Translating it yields CASSLLTGSTEAFF.

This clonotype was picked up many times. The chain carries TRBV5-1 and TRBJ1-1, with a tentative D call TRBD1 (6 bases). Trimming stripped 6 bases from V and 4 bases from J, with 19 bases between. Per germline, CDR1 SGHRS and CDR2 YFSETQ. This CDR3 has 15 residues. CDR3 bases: TGCGCCAGCACGAACCCCGAGGGGGTGAGCACTGAAGCTTTCTTT. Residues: CASTNPEGVSTEAFF.

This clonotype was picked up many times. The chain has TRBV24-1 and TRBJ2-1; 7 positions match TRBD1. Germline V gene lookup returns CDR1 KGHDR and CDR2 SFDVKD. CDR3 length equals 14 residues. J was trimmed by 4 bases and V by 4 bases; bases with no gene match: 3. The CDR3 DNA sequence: TGTGCCACCAGTGAGCACAGGGGATACAATGAGCAGTTCTTC. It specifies CATSEHRGYNEQFF.

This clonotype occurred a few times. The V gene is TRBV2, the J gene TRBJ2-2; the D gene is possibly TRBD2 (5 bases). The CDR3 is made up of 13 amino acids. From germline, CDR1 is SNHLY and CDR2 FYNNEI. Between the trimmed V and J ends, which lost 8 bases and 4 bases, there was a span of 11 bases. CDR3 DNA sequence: TGTGCCAGCTCTGATCGGGGCACCGGGGAGCTGTTTTTT. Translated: CASSDRGTGELFF.

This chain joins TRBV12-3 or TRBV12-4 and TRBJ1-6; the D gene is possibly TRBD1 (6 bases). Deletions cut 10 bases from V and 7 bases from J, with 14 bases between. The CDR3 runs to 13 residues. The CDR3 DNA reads TGTGCCACCAGAGGACAGTTAAATTCACCCCTCCACTTT. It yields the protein CATRGQLNSPLHF.

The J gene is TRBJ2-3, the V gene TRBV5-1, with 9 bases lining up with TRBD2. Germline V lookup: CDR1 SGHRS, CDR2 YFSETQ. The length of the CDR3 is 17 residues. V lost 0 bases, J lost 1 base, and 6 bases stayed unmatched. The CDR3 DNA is TGCGCCAGCAGCTTGGCGGCTAGCGGGACGGGCACAGATACGCAGTATTTT. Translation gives CASSLAASGTGTDTQYF.

Here the CDR3 reads CASRKGEAGNYGYTF. The CDR3 DNA is TGTGCCAGCAGAAAGGGGGAGGCAGGGAACTATGGCTACACCTTC. This sequence joins TRBV3-1 and TRBJ1-2; tentatively, D is TRBD1 (6 bases). Deletions cut 6 bases from V and 2 bases from J, with 16 bases between. The CDR3 has 15 residues. The germline V gene has CDR1 LGHDT and CDR2 YNNKEL (reference sequence).

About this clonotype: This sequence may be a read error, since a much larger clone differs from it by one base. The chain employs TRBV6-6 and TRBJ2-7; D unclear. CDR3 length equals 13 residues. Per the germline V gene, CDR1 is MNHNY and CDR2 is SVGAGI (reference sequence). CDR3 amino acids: CANSYGTRNEQYF. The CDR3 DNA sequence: TGTGCCAACAGTTACGGTACCCGCAACGAGCAGTACTTC.

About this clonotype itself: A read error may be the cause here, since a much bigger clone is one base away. Here the CDR3 reads CASSFTAGAGDTQHF. CDR3 coding DNA: TGTGCCAGCAGCTTTACAGCGGGAGCGGGGGATACGCAGCATTTT. This rearrangement joins TRBV7-3 to TRBJ2-3; possibly TRBD1 for D (5 bases). The DNA end favors TRBJ1-5, so the J call may be wrong. Germline-derived CDR1 and CDR2 are SGHTA and FQGTGA. The length of the CDR3 is 15 residues.

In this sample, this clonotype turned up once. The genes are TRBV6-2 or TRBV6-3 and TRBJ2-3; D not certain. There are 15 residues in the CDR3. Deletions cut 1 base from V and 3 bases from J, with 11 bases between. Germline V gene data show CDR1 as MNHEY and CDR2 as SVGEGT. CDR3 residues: CASSYYGVTTDTQYF. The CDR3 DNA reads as TGTGCCAGCAGTTACTATGGGGTGACGACAGATACGCAGTATTTT.

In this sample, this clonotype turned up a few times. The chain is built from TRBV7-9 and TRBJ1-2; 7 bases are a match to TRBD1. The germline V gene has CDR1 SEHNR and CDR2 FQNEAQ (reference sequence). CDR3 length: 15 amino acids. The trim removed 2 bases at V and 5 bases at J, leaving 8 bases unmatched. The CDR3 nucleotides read TGTGCCAGCAGCTTACAGGGGGAGGTTCCGTATGGCTACACCTTC. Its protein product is CASSLQGEVPYGYTF.

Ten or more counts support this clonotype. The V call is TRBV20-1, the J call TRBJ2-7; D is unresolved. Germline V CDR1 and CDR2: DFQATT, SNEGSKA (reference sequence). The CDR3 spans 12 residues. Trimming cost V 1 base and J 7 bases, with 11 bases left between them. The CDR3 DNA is TGCAGTGCTAGAGGAAAACTGGAGGAGCAGTACTTC. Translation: CSARGKLEEQYF.

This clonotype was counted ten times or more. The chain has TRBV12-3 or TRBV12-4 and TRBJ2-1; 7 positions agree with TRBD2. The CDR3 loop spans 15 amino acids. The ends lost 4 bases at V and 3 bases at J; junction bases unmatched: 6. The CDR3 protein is CASSSSSGGYNEQFF. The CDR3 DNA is TGTGCCAGCAGTTCCTCTAGCGGAGGCTACAATGAGCAGTTCTTC.